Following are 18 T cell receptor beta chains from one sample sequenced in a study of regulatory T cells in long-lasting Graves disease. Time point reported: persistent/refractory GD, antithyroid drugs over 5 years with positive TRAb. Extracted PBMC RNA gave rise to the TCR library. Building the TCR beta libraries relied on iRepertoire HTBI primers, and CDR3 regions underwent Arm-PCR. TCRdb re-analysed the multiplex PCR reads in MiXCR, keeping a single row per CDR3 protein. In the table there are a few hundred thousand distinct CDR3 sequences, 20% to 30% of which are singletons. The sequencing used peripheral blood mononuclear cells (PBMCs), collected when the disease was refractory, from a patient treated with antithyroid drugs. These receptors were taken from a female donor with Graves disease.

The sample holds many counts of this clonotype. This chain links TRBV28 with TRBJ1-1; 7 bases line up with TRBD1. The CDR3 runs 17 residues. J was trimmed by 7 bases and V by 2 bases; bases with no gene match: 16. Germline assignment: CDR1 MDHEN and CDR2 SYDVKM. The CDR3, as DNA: TGTGCCAGCAGTTTAACGACAGGGACGTTTGGGTCGAATGAAGCTTTCTTT. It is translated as CASSLTTGTFGSNEAFF.

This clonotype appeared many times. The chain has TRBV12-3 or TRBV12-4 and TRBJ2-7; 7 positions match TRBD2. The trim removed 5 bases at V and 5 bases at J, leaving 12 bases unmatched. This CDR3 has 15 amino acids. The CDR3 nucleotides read TGTGCCAGCAGTCCCCGGACGGGAGGAGGGAACGAGCAGTACTTC. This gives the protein CASSPRTGGGNEQYF.

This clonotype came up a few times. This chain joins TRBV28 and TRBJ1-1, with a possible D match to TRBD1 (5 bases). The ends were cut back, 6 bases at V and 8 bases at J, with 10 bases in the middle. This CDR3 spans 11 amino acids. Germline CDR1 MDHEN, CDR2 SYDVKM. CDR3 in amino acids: CASRYRMEAFF. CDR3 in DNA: TGTGCCAGCAGATACAGGATGGAAGCTTTCTTT.

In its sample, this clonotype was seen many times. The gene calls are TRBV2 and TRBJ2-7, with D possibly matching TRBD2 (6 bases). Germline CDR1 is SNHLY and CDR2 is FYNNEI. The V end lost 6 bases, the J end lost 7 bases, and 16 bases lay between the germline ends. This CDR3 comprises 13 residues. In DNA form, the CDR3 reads TGTGCCAGCAGGGCGAATCCCCGGGGGGAGCAGTACTTC. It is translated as CASRANPRGEQYF.

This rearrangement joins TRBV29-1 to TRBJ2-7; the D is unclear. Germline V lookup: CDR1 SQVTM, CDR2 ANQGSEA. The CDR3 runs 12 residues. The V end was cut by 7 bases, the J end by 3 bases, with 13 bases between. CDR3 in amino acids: CSAGVTSYEQYF. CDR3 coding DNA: TGCAGCGCTGGGGTTACCAGCTACGAGCAGTACTTC.

CDR3 loop: CASSQVFLGAFYGYTF. CDR3 in DNA: TGCGCCAGCAGCCAAGTCTTTCTCGGGGCGTTCTATGGCTACACCTTC. V usage is TRBV4-1 and J usage is TRBJ1-2; TRBD1 might be the D (5 bases). V gave up 1 base and J gave up 4 bases, with 16 bases separating them. Germline V CDR1 and CDR2: MGHRA, YSYEKL. This CDR3 spans 16 amino acids.

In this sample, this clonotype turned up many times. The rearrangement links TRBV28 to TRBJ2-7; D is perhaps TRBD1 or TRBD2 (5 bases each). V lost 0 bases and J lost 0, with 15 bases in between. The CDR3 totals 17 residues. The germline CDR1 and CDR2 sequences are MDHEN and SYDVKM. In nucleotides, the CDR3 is TGTGCCAGCAGTTTATGGTGGGGGACCAACAACTCCTACGAGCAGTACTTC. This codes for CASSLWWGTNNSYEQYF.

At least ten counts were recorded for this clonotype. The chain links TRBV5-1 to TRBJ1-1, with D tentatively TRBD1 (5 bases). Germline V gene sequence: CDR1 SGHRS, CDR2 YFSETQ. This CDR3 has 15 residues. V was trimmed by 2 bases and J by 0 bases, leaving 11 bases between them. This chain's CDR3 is CASSLRGQMNTEAFF. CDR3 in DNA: TGCGCCAGCAGCTTAAGGGGCCAAATGAACACTGAAGCTTTCTTT.

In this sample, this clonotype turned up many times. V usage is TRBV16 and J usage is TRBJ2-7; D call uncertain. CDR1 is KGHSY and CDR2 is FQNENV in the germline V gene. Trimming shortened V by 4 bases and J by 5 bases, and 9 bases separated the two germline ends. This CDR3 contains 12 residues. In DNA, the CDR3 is TGTGCCAGCAGCCCTAGAATCAACGAGCAGTACTTC. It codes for CASSPRINEQYF.

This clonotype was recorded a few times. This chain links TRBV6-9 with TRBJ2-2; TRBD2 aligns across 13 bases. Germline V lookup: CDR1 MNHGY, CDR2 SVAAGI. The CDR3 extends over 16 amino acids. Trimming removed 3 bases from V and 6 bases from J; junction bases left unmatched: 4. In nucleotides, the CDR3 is TGTGCCAGCAGTTACCCCGGGACTAGCGGGGCCGGGGAGCTGTTTTTT. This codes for CASSYPGTSGAGELFF.

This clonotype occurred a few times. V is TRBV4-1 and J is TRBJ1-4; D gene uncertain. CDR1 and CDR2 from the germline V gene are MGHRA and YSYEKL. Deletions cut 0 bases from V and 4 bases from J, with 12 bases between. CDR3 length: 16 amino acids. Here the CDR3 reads CASSQEAAKLNEKLFF. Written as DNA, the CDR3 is TGCGCCAGCAGCCAAGAGGCAGCCAAACTTAATGAAAAACTGTTTTTT.

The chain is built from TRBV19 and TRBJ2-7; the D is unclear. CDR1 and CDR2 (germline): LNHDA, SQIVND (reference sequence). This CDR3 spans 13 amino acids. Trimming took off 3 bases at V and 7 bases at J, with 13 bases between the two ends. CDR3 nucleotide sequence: TGTGCCAGTAGTATTTATACAGAAATGGAGCAGTACTTC. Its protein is CASSIYTEMEQYF.

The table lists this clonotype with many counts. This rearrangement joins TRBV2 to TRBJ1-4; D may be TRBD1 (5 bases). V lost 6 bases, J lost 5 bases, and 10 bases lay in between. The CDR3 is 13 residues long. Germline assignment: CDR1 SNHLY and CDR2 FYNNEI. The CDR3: CASRRQGNEKLFF. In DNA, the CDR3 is TGTGCCAGCAGGAGGCAGGGAAATGAAAAACTGTTTTTT.

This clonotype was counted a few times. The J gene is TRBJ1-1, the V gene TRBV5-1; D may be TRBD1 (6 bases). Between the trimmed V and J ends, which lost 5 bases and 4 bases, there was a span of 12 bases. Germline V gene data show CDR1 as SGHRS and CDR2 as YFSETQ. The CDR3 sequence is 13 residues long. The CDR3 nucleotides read TGCGCCAGCAGACCTACACAGGGCACTGAAGCTTTCTTT. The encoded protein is CASRPTQGTEAFF.

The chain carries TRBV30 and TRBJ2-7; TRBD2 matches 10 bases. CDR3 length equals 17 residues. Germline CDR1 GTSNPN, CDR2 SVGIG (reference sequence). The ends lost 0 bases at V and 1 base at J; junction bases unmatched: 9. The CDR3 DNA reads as TGTGCCTGGAGTGTACGTCCACTAGCGGGACCGTCCTACGAGCAGTACTTC. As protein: CAWSVRPLAGPSYEQYF. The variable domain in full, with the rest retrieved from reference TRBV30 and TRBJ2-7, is SQTIHQWPATLVQPVGSPLSLECTVEGTSNPNLYWYRQAAGRGLQLLFYSVGIGQISSEVPQNLSASRPQDRQFILSSKKLLLSDSGFYLCAWSVRPLAGPSYEQYFGPGTRLTVT.

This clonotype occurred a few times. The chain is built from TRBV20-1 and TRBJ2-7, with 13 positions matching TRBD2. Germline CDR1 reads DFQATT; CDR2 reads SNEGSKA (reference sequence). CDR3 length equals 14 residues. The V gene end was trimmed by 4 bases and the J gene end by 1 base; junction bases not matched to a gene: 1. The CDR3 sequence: CSAKTSGRSYEQYF. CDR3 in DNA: TGCAGTGCTAAGACTAGCGGGAGGTCCTACGAGCAGTACTTC.

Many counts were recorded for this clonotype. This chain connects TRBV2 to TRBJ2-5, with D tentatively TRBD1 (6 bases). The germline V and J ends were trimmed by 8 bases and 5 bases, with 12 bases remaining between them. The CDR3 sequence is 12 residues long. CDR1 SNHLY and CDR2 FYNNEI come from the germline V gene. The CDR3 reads CASGQRRETQYF. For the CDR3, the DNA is TGTGCCAGCGGACAGCGTCGGGAGACCCAGTACTTC.

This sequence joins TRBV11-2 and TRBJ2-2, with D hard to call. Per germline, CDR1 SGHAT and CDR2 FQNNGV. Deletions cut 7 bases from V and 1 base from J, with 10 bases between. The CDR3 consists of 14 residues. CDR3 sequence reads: CASMLLLNTGELFF. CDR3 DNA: TGTGCCAGCATGTTACTACTGAACACCGGGGAGCTGTTTTTT. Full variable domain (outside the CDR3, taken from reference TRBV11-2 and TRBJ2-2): EAGVAQSPRYKIIEKRQSVAFWCNPISGHATLYWYQQILGQGPKLLIQFQNNGVVDDSQLPKDRFSAERLKGVDSTLKIQPAKLEDSAVYLCASMLLLNTGELFFGEGSRLTVL.